These T cell receptor beta chains were read from a single sample in a study of blood T cell repertoires in COVID-19. Repertoires were generated with immunoSEQ multiplex PCR, while TCRdb's copy carries only in-frame clones and drops some. The repertoire holds around 300,000 clones, almost 90% seen once, with around 0.97% in the top ten. Sequencing was done on a sample of peripheral blood. The receptors derive from a woman aged 40 to 55 with COVID-19, enrolled during active disease. Both conserved end residues are part of each CDR3. Each record gives: V gene, CDR3 protein.

v_gene: TRBV7-2; CDR3aa: CASSLSRPYEQYF
v_gene: TRBV27; CDR3aa: CASSFTKGGGNYGYTF
v_gene: TRBV5-4; CDR3aa: CASSRTGGGYNSPLHF
v_gene: TRBV28; CDR3aa: CASSFADRGYGYTF
v_gene: TRBV6-2/TRBV6-3; CDR3aa: CASSRGRQGVVQPQHF
v_gene: TRBV5-1; CDR3aa: CASSLGTGTTGELFF
v_gene: TRBV9; CDR3aa: CASSGLGVGSPLHF
v_gene: TRBV3-1/TRBV3-2; CDR3aa: CASSEDSTYTEAFF
v_gene: TRBV7-9; CDR3aa: CASSLVGWNNEQFF
v_gene: TRBV11-2; CDR3aa: CASSLRGLARADTQYF
v_gene: TRBV19; CDR3aa: CASSRTGGLEKLFF
v_gene: TRBV12-3/TRBV12-4; CDR3aa: CASSTGAITEAFF
v_gene: TRBV4-1; CDR3aa: CASSETPGANVLTF
v_gene: TRBV27; CDR3aa: CASSYLRLAGGTTYEQYF
v_gene: TRBV7-9; CDR3aa: CASSSGTAIPAFF
v_gene: TRBV20-1; CDR3aa: CSASIARDTSPLHF
v_gene: TRBV7-2; CDR3aa: CASSSPTVYYEQYF
v_gene: TRBV19; CDR3aa: CASRDPGQGVSDTQYF
v_gene: TRBV7-2; CDR3aa: CASSSYRGGSPLHF
v_gene: TRBV3-1/TRBV3-2; CDR3aa: CASSTSGRGSSEQFF
v_gene: TRBV15; CDR3aa: CATSRDTGSYTF
v_gene: TRBV24-1; CDR3aa: CATPPTGITGANVLTF
v_gene: TRBV30; CDR3aa: CAWSALENRGGSGYTF
v_gene: TRBV7-2; CDR3aa: CASSPRGDYGYTF
v_gene: TRBV28; CDR3aa: CASSFSGSTDTQYF
v_gene: TRBV28; CDR3aa: CASTLTSGVDEQFF
v_gene: TRBV7-9; CDR3aa: CASSFGGVSTDTQYF
v_gene: TRBV13; CDR3aa: CASSFYRDRGGQPQHF
v_gene: TRBV5-1; CDR3aa: CASSLDLAESSYNEQFF
v_gene: TRBV7-3; CDR3aa: CASSSGQGNTGELFF
v_gene: TRBV5-1; CDR3aa: CASKDSTGENTEAFF